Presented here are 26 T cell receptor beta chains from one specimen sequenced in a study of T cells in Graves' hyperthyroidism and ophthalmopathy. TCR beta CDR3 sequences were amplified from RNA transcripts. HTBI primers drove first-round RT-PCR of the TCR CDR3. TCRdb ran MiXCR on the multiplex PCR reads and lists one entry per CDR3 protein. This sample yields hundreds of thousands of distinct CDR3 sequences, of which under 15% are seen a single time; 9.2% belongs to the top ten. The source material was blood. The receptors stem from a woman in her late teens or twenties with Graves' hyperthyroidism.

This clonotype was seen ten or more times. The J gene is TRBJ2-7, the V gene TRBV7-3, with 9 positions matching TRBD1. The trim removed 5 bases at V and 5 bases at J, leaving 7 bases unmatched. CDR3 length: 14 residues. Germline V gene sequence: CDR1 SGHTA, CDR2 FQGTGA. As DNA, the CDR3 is TGTGCCAGCAGCGCGGACAGGGGTACGGACGAGCAGTACTTC. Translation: CASSADRGTDEQYF. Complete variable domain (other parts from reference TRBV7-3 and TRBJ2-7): GAGVSQTPSNKVTEKGKYVELRCDPISGHTALYWYRQSLGQGPEFLIYFQGTGAADDSGLPNDRFFAVRPEGSVSTLKIQRTERGDSAVYLCASSADRGTDEQYFGPGTRLTVT.

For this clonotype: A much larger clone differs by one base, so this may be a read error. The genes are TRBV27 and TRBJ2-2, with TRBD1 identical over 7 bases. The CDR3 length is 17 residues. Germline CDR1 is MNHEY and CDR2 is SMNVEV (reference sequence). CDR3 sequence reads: CASRSGQALANTEELFF. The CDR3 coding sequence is TGTGCCAGCAGGAGCGGACAGGCCTTAGCGAACACCGAGGAGCTGTTTTTT.

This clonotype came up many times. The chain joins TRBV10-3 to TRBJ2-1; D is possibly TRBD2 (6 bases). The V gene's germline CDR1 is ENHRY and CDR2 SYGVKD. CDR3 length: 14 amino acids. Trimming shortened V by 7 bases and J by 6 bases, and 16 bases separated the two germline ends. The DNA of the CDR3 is TGTGCCATCACACGGGAGCGGGTTAGCAATGAGCAGTTCTTC. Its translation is CAITRERVSNEQFF.

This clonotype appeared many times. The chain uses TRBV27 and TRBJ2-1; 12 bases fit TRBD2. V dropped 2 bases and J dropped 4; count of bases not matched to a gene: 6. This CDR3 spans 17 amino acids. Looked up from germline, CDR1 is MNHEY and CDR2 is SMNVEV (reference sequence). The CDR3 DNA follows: TGTGCCAGCAGTTTAGGGACTAGCGGGCCTCCTTACAATGAGCAGTTCTTC. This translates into CASSLGTSGPPYNEQFF.

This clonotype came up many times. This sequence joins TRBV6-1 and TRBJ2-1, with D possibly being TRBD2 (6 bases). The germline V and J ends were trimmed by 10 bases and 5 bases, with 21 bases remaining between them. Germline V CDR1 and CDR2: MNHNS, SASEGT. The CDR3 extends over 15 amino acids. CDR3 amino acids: CATNWRGTGNNEQFF. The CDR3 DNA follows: TGTGCCACCAACTGGAGGGGAACTGGGAACAATGAGCAGTTCTTC.

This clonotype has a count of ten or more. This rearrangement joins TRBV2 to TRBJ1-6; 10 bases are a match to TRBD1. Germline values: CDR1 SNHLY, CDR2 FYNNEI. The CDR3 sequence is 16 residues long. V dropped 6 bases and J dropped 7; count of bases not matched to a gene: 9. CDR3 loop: CASSLQGGQGNSPLHF. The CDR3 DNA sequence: TGTGCCAGCAGCTTACAGGGGGGACAGGGGAATTCACCCCTCCACTTT.

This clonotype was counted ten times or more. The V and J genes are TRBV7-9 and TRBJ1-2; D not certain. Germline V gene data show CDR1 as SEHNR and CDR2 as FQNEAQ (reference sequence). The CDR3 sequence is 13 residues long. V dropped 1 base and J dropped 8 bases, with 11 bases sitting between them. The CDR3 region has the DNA TGTGCCAGCAGCTTAGGTGCAGACGGCGGCTACACCTTC. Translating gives CASSLGADGGYTF.

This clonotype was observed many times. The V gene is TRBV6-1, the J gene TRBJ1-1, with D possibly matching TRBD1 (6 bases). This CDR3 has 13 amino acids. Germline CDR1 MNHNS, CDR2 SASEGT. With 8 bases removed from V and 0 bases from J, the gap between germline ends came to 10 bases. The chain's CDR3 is CASERGVNTEAFF. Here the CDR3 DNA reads TGTGCCAGCGAGAGGGGGGTGAACACTGAAGCTTTCTTT.

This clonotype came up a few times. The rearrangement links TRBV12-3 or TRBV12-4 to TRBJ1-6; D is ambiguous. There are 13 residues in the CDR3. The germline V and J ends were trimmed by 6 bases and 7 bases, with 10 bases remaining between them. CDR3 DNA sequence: TGTGCCAGCAGGACAACAGAGAATTCACCCCTCCACTTT. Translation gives CASRTTENSPLHF.

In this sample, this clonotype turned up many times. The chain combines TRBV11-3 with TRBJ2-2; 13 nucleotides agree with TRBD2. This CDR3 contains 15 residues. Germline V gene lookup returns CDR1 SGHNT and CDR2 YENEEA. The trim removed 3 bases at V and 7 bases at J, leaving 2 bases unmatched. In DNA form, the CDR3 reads TGTGCCAGCAGCTTCTGGACTAGCGGGAGCGGGGAGCTGTTTTTT. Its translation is CASSFWTSGSGELFF.

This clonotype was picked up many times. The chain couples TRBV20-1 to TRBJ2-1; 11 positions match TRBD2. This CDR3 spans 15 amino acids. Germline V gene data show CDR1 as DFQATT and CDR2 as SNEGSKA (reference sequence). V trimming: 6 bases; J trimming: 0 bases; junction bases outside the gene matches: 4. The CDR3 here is CSAPLAGDSYNEQFF. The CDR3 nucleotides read TGCAGTGCCCCACTAGCGGGGGACTCCTACAATGAGCAGTTCTTC.

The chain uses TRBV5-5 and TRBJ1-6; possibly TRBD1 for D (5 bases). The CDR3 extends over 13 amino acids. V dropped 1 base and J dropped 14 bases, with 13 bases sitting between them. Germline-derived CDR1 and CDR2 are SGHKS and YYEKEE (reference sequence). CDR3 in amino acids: CASSLSSWGSLHF. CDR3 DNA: TGTGCCAGCAGCTTGTCCAGCTGGGGCTCCCTCCACTTT.

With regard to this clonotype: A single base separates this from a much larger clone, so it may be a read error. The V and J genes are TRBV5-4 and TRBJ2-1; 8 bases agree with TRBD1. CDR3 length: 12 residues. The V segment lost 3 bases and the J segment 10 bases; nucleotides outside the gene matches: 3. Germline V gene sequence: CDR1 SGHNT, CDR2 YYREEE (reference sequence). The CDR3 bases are TGTGCCAGCAGCTGGACAGGGCGCGAGCAGTTCTTC. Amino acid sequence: CASSWTGREQFF.

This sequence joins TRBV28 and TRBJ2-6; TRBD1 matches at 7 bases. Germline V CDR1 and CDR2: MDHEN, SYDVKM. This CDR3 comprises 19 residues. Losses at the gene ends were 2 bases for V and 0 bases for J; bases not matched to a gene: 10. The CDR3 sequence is CASSLNLSGQISGANVLTF. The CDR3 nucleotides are TGTGCCAGCAGTTTAAATTTATCGGGACAGATCTCTGGGGCCAACGTCCTGACTTTC.

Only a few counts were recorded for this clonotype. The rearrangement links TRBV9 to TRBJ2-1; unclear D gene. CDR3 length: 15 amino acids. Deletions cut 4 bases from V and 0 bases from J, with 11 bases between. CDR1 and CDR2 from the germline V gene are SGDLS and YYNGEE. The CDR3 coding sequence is TGTGCCAGCAGCCCCGTCCCTTCCTCCTACAATGAGCAGTTCTTC. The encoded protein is CASSPVPSSYNEQFF.

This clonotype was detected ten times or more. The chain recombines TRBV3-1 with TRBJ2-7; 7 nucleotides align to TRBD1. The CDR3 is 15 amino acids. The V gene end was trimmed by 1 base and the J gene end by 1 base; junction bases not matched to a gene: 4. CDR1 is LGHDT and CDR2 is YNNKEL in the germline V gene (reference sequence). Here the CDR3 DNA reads TGTGCCAGCAGCCAAGCGGGGACAGCTTCCTACGAGCAGTACTTC. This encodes CASSQAGTASYEQYF.

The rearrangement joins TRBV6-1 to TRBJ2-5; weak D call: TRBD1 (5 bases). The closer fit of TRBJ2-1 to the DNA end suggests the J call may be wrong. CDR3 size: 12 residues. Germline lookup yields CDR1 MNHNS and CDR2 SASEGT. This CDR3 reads CASSPRAETQFF. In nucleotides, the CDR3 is TGTGCCAGCTCACCCAGGGCGGAGACCCAGTTCTTC.

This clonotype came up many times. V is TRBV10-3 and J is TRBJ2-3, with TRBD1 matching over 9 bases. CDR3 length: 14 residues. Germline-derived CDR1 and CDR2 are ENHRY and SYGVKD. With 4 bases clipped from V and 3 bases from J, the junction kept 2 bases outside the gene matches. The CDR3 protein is CAISGTGVTDTQYF. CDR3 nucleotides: TGTGCCATCAGTGGGACAGGGGTTACAGATACGCAGTATTTT.

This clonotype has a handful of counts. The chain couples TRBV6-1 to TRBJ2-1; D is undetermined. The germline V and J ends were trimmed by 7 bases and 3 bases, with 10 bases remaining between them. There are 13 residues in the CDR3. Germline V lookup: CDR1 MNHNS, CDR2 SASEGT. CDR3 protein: CASKLGGYNEQFF. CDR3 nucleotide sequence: TGTGCCAGCAAGCTAGGCGGCTACAATGAGCAGTTCTTC.

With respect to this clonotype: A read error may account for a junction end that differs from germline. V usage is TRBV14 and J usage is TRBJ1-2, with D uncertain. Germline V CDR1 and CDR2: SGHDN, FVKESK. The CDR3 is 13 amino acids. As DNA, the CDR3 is TGTGCCAGCGGCCAAGTACCCGGGCTCGGCTACACCTTC. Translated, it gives CASGQVPGLGYTF.

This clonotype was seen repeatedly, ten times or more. The CDR3 protein is CASSHGTNYEQYF. The CDR3 nucleotides are TGTGCCAGCAGCCATGGGACCAACTACGAGCAGTACTTC. This sequence joins TRBV3-1 and TRBJ2-7; D may correspond to TRBD1 or TRBD2 (5 bases each). V was pared by 3 bases and J by 3 bases, with 9 bases between. The CDR3 length is 13 residues. Per germline, CDR1 LGHDT and CDR2 YNNKEL (reference sequence).

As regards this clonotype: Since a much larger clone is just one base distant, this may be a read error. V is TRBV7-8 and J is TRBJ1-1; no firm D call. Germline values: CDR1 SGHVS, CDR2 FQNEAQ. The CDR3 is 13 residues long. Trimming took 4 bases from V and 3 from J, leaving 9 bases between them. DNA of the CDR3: TGTGCCAGCAGCTCCTGGGAGGACACTGAAGCTTTCTTT. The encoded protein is CASSSWEDTEAFF.

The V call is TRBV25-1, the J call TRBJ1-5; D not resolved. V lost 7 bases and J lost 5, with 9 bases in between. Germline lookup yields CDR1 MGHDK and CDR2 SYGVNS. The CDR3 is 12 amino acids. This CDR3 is CASMGNHQPQHF. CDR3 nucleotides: TGTGCCAGCATGGGCAACCATCAGCCCCAGCATTTT.

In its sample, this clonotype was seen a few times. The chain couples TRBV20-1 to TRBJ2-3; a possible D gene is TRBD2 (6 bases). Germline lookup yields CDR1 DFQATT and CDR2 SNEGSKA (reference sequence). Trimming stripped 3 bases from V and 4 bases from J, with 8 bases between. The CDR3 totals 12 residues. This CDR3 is CSASPGADTQYF. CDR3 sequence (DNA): TGCAGTGCTAGTCCGGGGGCAGATACGCAGTATTTT.

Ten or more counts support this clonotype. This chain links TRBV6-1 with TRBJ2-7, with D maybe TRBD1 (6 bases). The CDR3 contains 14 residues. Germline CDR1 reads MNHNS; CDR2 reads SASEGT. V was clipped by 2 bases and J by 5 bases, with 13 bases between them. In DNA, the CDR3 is TGTGCCAGCAGTGAACCCCCAGGGGCGGACGAGCAGTACTTC. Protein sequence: CASSEPPGADEQYF.

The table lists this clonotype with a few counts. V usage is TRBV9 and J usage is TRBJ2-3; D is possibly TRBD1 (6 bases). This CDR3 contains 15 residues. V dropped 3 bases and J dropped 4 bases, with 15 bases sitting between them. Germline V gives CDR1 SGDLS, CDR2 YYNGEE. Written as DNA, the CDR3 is TGTGCCAGCAGCGACACCAGGGGCTCCCCAGATACGCAGTATTTT. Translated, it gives CASSDTRGSPDTQYF.